This T cell receptor beta chain was sequenced in a study of T cell changes during pregnancy in multiple sclerosis. Assay: immunoSEQ multiplex PCR; the TCRdb copy retains only in-frame clones and omits some. Here the sample spans around 100,000 clones, roughly nine tenths being singletons. Looked up from germline, CDR1 is SGHTS and CDR2 is YDEGEE. Trimming removed 6 bases from V and 1 base from J, with 14 bases in between. The CDR3 is 15 amino acids. This specimen consisted of peripheral blood, obtained after pregnancy. The receptor comes from a female donor with multiple sclerosis, enrolled in a pregnancy study. V and J are TRBV5-8 and TRBJ2-1; TRBD2 is a possible D gene (5 bases). The CDR3 reads CASNRGGGSYNEQFF. The CDR3 region has the DNA TGTGCCAGCAACCGAGGAGGTGGGTCCTACAATGAGCAGTTCTTC.